Listed below are T cell receptor beta chains from one sample, sequenced in a study of T cell responses to AZD1222 COVID-19 vaccine. Profiled with immunoSEQ multiplex PCR; TCRdb holds only in-frame clones, not every one. The data contain around 170,000 clones, around 90% of them singletons. Sequencing used peripheral blood, obtained 28 days after the second AZD1222 dose. Receptors were obtained from an adult who received the AZD1222 COVID-19 vaccine. CDR3s include the opening cysteine and the closing phenylalanine or tryptophan. Fields, in order: J gene, D gene, V gene, clone size, CDR3 DNA, CDR3 protein. D genes are given only for firm matches. The size field is filled for only some rows; it gives once, few, many or a size class.

>TRBJ2-1|-|TRBV10-1|-
TGCGCCAGCAGTGAAAGGGGATCCTACAATGAGCAGTTCTTC
CASSERGSYNEQFF
>TRBJ2-7|-|TRBV25-1|-
TGTGCCAGCAGTGATTTGGGTCATAAGTCCTACGAGCAGTACTTC
CASSDLGHKSYEQYF
>TRBJ2-3|-|TRBV7-9|once
TGTGCCAGCAGCTTAAGTGACGCGGGGCCCGGGCGTACGCAGTATTTT
CASSLSDAGPGRTQYF
>TRBJ2-7|TRBD1|TRBV5-1|-
TGCGCCAGCAGCTCCAGACAGGGTCCTGGGGAGCAGTACTTC
CASSSRQGPGEQYF
>TRBJ1-5|TRBD1|TRBV2|-
TGTGCCAGCAGAACGGACAGGGGGCATAGTCAGCCCCAGCATTTT
CASRTDRGHSQPQHF
>TRBJ1-5|TRBD1|TRBV18|-
TGTGCCAGCTCACCATCGCAGGGGGGCAATCAGCCCCAGCATTTT
CASSPSQGGNQPQHF
>TRBJ2-1|-|TRBV12-2|once
TGTGCAAGTCGCTTAGTGGGGGACAGGGGGTTTAATGAGCAGTTCTTC
CASRLVGDRGFNEQFF
>TRBJ1-5|-|TRBV27|once
TGTGCCAGCAGTCCTCCCGGGCAGGCTCCTAATCAGCCCCAGCATTTT
CASSPPGQAPNQPQHF
>TRBJ1-1|-|TRBV3-1/TRBV3-2|-
TGTGCCAGCAGCCAAGATCTATGGGGCGGAGACACTGAAGCTTTCTTT
CASSQDLWGGDTEAFF
>TRBJ1-4|TRBD1|TRBV3-1/TRBV3-2|-
TGTGCCAGCAGCCCAATCTTCCGGGACAGAAATGAAAAACTGTTTTTT
CASSPIFRDRNEKLFF
>TRBJ1-1|TRBD1|TRBV5-1|-
TGCGCCAGCAGCGGCGAGGGACAGTTGAACACTGAAGCTTTCTTT
CASSGEGQLNTEAFF
>TRBJ1-6|-|TRBV9|-
TGTGCCAGCAGCACCCGACAGAACTCCTATAATTCACCCCTCCACTTT
CASSTRQNSYNSPLHF
>TRBJ2-7|-|TRBV6-1|-
TGTGCCAGCAGTGAAGGGGGTCTCGTCTACGAGCAGTACTTC
CASSEGGLVYEQYF
>TRBJ2-3|-|TRBV3-1/TRBV3-2|-
TGTGCCAGCAGCCAAGGCACATCGGGACTCAGCACAGATACGCAGTATTTT
CASSQGTSGLSTDTQYF
>TRBJ2-1|TRBD1|TRBV7-6|-
TGTGCCAGCAGCGCGGACAGGGAGCAGTTCTTC
CASSADREQFF
>TRBJ2-7|TRBD2|TRBV7-2|-
TGTGCCAGCAGCTTGGCTAGCGGGAGCTCCTACGAGCAGTACTTC
CASSLASGSSYEQYF
>TRBJ1-2|-|TRBV12-3/TRBV12-4|-
TGTGCCAGTTCCGACTACTATGGCTACACCTTC
CASSDYYGYTF
>TRBJ1-4|-|TRBV29-1|-
TGCAGCGGGAGGGACCAGGGTGAAAAACTGTTTTTT
CSGRDQGEKLFF
>TRBJ2-7|-|TRBV7-6|-
TGTGCCAGCAGCTTAGGGACAGTCGAGCAGTACTTC
CASSLGTVEQYF
>TRBJ1-2|-|TRBV4-2|-
TGTGCCAGCAGCCAAGTGTCTGAGCAGAGTGGCTACACCTTC
CASSQVSEQSGYTF
>TRBJ2-1|-|TRBV5-1|-
TGCGCCAGCAGCTTGGGGCCAGAGAGGGACAATGAGCAGTTCTTC
CASSLGPERDNEQFF
>TRBJ2-5|TRBD1|TRBV19|-
TGTGCCAGTAGTCTCCGACAGGGGGCAGAGACCCAGTACTTC
CASSLRQGAETQYF
>TRBJ2-7|-|TRBV7-9|few
TGTGCCAGCAGCCCCTCCGGGGGCTCCTACGAGCAGTACTTC
CASSPSGGSYEQYF